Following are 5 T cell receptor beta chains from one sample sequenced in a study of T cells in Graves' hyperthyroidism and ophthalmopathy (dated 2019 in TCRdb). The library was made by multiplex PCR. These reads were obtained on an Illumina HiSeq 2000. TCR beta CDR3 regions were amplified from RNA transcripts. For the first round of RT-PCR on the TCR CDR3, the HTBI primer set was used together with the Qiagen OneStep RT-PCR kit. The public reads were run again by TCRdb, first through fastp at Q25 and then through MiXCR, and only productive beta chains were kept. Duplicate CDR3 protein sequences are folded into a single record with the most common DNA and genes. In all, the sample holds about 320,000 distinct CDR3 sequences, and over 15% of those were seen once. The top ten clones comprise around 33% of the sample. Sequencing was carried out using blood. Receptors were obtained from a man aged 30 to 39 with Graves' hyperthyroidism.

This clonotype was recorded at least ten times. CDR3 nucleotides: TGTGCCAGCAGTTTCCGACAGGGGAACGGGGAGCTGTTTTTT. This sequence encodes CASSFRQGNGELFF. The chain employs TRBV12-3 or TRBV12-4 and TRBJ2-2; 8 nucleotides match TRBD1. The CDR3 has 14 residues. The V segment lost 3 bases and the J segment 7 bases; nucleotides outside the gene matches: 4.

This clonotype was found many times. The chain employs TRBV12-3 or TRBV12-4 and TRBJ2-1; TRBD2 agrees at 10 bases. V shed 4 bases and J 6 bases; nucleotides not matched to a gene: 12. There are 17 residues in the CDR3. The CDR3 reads CASSSASGSSLLNEQFF. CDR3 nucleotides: TGTGCCAGCAGTTCGGCTAGCGGGAGTTCGCTACTCAATGAGCAGTTCTTC.

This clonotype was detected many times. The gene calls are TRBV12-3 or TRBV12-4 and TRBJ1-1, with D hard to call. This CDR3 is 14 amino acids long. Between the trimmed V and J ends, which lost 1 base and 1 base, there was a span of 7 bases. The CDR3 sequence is CASSLVQPNTEAFF. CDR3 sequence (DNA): TGTGCCAGCAGTTTAGTACAGCCGAACACTGAAGCTTTCTTT.

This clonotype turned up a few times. The CDR3 sequence: CASSLALEGSGNTIYF. DNA of the CDR3: TGTGCCAGCAGCTTAGCGCTTGAAGGGTCTGGAAACACCATATATTTT. The chain employs TRBV7-6 and TRBJ1-3; D not resolved. The CDR3 loop spans 16 amino acids. The germline V gene encodes CDR1 SGHVS and CDR2 FNYEAQ. Trimming shortened V by 0 bases and J by 1 base, and 10 bases separated the two germline ends.

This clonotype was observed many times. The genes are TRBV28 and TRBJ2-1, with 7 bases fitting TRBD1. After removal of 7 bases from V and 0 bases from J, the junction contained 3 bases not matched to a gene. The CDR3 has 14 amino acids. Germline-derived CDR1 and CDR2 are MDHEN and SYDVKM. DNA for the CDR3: TGTGCCAGCACCCCAGGGGGCTCCTACAATGAGCAGTTCTTC. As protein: CASTPGGSYNEQFF. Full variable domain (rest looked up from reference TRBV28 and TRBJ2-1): DVKVTQSSRYLVKRTGEKVFLECVQDMDHENMFWYRQDPGLGLRLIYFSYDVKMKEKGDIPEGYSVSREKKERFSLILESASTNQTSMYLCASTPGGSYNEQFFGPGTRLTVL.